The rows below give T cell receptor beta chains drawn from one sample of a study of shared clonotypes between healthy human individuals. Profiling relied on immunoSEQ multiplex PCR, and the TCRdb table lists in-frame clones only, not all of them. The data contain approximately 940,000 clones, over 75% of them singletons. Sequenced input: memory CD4+ T cells sorted from blood. The receptor source for this set is a man aged 18 to 30 in good health. CDR3s leave out the opening cysteine and the closing phenylalanine or tryptophan. The D gene is left open where the match is weak. Clone size appears in some rows only: once, few, many, or a class for an expanded clone.

TRBV5-6	NA	TRBJ1-4	NA	ASSLKGIREKLF
TRBV5-4	NA	TRBJ2-1	NA	ASSLATIAASISSYNEQF
TRBV30	TRBD2	TRBJ2-3	NA	ARGGAFTDTQY
TRBV7-7	TRBD2	TRBJ2-2	NA	ASSPTSGNTGELF
TRBV2	NA	TRBJ2-7	NA	ASSRDNYEQY
TRBV5-1	NA	TRBJ2-5	NA	ASRGEGARGETQY
TRBV15	TRBD2	TRBJ2-1	NA	ATSGSSGRSNEQF
TRBV30	TRBD1	TRBJ1-1	NA	AWTQGGNTEAF
TRBV5-1	NA	TRBJ1-2	NA	ASRSGDKYGYT
TRBV5-1	NA	TRBJ2-3	once	ASSADQNTQY
TRBV10-1	TRBD1	TRBJ1-5	NA	ASGTGGSQPQH
TRBV27	TRBD1	TRBJ2-7	NA	ASSLGPGQGAYEQY
TRBV2	NA	TRBJ2-5	NA	ASSVGSRETQY
TRBV18	NA	TRBJ1-5	NA	ASSLLKGSNQPQH
TRBV28	NA	TRBJ2-7	NA	ASSLNYEQY
TRBV5-1	TRBD1	TRBJ2-2	once	ASSFRTGNTGELF